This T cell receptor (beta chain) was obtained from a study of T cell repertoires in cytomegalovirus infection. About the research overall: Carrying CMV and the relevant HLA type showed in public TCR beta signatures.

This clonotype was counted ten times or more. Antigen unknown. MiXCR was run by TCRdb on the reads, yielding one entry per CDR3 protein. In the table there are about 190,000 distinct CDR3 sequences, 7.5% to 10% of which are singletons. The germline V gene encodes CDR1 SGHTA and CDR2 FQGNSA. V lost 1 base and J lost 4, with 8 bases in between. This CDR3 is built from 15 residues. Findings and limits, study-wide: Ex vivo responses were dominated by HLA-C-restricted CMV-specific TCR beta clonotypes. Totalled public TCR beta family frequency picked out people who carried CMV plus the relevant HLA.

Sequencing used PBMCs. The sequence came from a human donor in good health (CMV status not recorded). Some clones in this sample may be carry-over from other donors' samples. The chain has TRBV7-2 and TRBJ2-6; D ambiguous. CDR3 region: CASSLEASGANVLTF. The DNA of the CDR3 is TGTGCCAGCAGCTTAGAGGCGTCCGGGGCCAACGTCCTGACTTTC.